This T cell receptor beta chain appears in the sequencing data of a study of cytomegalovirus exposure and HLA in healthy donors. Study-wide findings and caveats: The study put 150 or so TCR beta chains on its list as cytomegalovirus-associated. Under in vitro conditions, three CMV-associated chains were confirmed as specific for CMV antigens.

Germline loops: CDR1 LNHNV, CDR2 YYDKDF (reference sequence). This CDR3 comprises 13 residues. Primers included in the PCR were 60 Vbeta and 13 Jbeta primers. Measured with immunoSEQ multiplex PCR; TCRdb has only the in-frame clones, and not every one. The table has around 130,000 clones, around 78% seen once. Turning to this clone: Its antigen is not known. The junction departs from germline at one end; a sequencing error may be responsible.

This sequence originates from a woman between 18 and 29 years old in good health and CMV-seronegative. The V and J genes are TRBV15 and TRBJ1-4; 7 nucleotides line up with TRBD1. The specimen sequenced was PBMCs. The CDR3 DNA sequence: TGTGCCACCAGTAGAGGGACAGATGAAAAACTGTTTTTT. This codes for CATSRGTDEKLFF.